This TCR beta chain is from a study of Graves' ophthalmopathy and Graves' hyperthyroidism (dated by TCRdb to the late 2010s). Turning to the overall study: Peripheral blood was collected at initial diagnosis, prior to any treatment. The study used signatures of the TCR beta repertoire to tell Graves' ophthalmopathy apart from Graves' hyperthyroidism and to predict which patients would progress to ophthalmopathy. In total, approximately 130 blood samples were TCR-sequenced: some 43 ophthalmopathy, approximately 75 hyperthyroidism and around 17 hyperthyroidism-to-ophthalmopathy patients. To explore V-J signatures that separate ophthalmopathy from hyperthyroidism, a discovery set of about 100 patients was enrolled, consisting of 40 to 45 with ophthalmopathy and around 60 with stable hyperthyroidism. An independent validation cohort was composed of fewer than 20 hyperthyroidism patients and 17 patients who later progressed from hyperthyroidism to ophthalmopathy. T-cell repertoires of thyroid tissue and blood were compared in a handful of hyperthyroidism patients. Once sampling was done, hyperthyroidism patients were given methimazole at a starting dose of 30 mg daily, while ophthalmopathy patients were given high-dose intravenous methylprednisolone.

As for this clonotype: Its antigen is still unknown. Germline and junction disagree at one end, which may indicate a read error.

For repertoire sequencing, TCR beta CDR3 regions were amplified from RNA transcripts. A first-round RT-PCR used HTBI primers with the Qiagen OneStep RT-PCR kit, followed by a second-round multiplex PCR, size selection and purification. Sequencing of the libraries was carried out on an Illumina HiSeq2000 in paired-end mode with 100 bp reads. As for the authors' bioinformatics: SOAPnuke was used for read processing, and reads with adapters, uncalled bases, a mean Phred below 15, or no exact constant-primer or identifier match were discarded. High-quality paired reads were merged with COPE v1.2.5. Each unique nucleotide sequence was treated as a clonotype, and MiTCR v1.1 was used to align the clonotypes to the IMGT TRB V, D and J references. The analysis was limited to V-J combinations with a frequency above 0.0001, which together covered 99.2% of the repertoires. A TCR clonal expansion and chaos score per V-J combination was defined as the ratio of F50 clonal expansion to chaos observed in the TCRdist matrix. Features were reduced by Welch's t-statistics and random forest to around 13 V-J combinations, which fed a naive Bayes classifier. Thyroid-blood repertoire similarity was quantified with the Morisita-Horn index. TCRdb reworked the public reads: Q25 trimming with fastp, MiXCR clone assembly, productive beta chains retained. Entries are consolidated by CDR3 protein sequence, retaining the most common genes and DNA. TCRdb, not the original authors, processed these V and J calls. Here the sample has hundreds of thousands of distinct CDR3 sequences; about 38% occur a single time. The ten largest account for more than 3% of the sample.

Ophthalmopathy patients were characterized by moderately to severely active disease, a Clinical Activity Score of at least 3, a NOSPECS grade of at least 4, and a disease duration under 3 months. Patients with other autoimmune diseases, uncontrolled infections, pregnancy or lactation were excluded from the study. Clinical symptoms, serum thyroxine, TRAb, thyroid ultrasound and orbital computed tomography formed the basis of the diagnosis. Ficoll-Paque density gradient centrifugation was used to isolate PBMCs from around 9.1 ml of fresh peripheral blood. Total RNA was extracted using Trizol reagent, and RNA quality was checked on an Agilent 2100 Bioanalyzer. What the authors observed across the whole study: Among expanded thyroid clonotypes with frequency above 0.001, most also showed up in blood, which suggests that blood repertoires may reflect the thyroid immune response. Ophthalmopathy was separated from stable hyperthyroidism by the 13-signature model with roughly 88% sensitivity and 81% to 83% specificity in cross-validation and with 80%/75% in the test set. No statistical method was used to predetermine the sample size, and group allocation was not hidden from the investigators. In validation, the model predicted ophthalmopathy progression with more than 55% sensitivity and 72.22% specificity; some 13 predicted patients were CT-confirmed with GO in a median of about 7.1 months.

In the germline V gene, CDR1 corresponds to SQVTM and CDR2 to ANQGSEA. The CDR3 numbers 12 residues from cysteine through phenylalanine. Only the CDR3 portion is preserved as DNA: 36 bases, with reading frame beginning at the first base. Material for sequencing was peripheral blood. The origin of this receptor is an adult man with Graves' ophthalmopathy. The rearranged segments are TRBV29-1 and TRBJ2-6, with a weak D call of TRBD2 (6 bases match). The CDR3: CSVDREAGTEAF. The sequence in DNA is TGCAGCGTTGATAGGGAGGCTGGTACTGAAGCTTTC.